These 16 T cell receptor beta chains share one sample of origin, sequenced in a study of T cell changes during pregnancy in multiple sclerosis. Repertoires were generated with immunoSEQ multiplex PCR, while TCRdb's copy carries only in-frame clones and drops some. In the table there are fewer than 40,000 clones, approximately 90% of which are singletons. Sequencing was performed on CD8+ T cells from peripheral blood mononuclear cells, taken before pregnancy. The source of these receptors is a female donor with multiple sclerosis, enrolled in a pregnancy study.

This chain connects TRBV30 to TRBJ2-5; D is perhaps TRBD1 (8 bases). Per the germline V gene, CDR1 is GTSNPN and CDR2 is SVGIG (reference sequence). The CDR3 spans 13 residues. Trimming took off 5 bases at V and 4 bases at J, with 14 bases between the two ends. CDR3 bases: TGTGCCTGGGACTACAGGGGGGGAGAGACCCAGTACTTC. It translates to CAWDYRGGETQYF.

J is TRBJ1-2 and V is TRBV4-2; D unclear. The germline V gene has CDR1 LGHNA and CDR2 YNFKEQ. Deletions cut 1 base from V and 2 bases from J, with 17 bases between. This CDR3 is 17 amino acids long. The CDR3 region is CASSQVPARRGNYGYTF. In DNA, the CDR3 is TGTGCCAGCAGCCAAGTCCCCGCCCGCCGGGGAAACTATGGCTACACCTTC.

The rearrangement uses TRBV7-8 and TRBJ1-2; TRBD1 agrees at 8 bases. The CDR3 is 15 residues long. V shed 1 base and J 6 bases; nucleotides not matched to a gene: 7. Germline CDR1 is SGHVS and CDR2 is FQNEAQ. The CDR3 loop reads CASSLDRQGAHGYTF. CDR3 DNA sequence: TGTGCCAGCAGCTTAGATAGGCAGGGGGCTCATGGCTACACCTTC. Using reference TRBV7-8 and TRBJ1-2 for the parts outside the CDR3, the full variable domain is GAGVSQSPRYKVAKRGQDVALRCDPISGHVSLFWYQQALGQGPEFLTYFQNEAQLDKSGLPSDRFFAERPEGSVSTLKIQRTQQEDSAVYLCASSLDRQGAHGYTFGSGTRLTVV.

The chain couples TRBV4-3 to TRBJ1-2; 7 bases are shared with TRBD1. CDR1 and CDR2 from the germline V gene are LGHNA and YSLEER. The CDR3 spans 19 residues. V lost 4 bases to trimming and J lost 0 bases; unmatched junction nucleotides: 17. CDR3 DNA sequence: TGCGCCAGCAGCCCGAGAGACCGGGACAGCTTTCTCGCTAACTATGGCTACACCTTC. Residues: CASSPRDRDSFLANYGYTF.

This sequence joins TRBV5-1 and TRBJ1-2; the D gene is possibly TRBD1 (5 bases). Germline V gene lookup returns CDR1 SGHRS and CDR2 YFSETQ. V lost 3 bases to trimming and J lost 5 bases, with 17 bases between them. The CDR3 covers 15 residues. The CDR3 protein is CASSSAGQPNYGYTF. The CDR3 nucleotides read TGCGCCAGCAGCTCCGCTGGACAACCGAATTATGGCTACACCTTC.

The CDR3 is CASSDRDIHYEQYF. CDR3 in DNA: TGCGCCAGCAGTGATCGGGACATACACTACGAGCAGTACTTC. This chain joins TRBV10-1 and TRBJ2-7; D is possibly TRBD1 (6 bases). Germline CDR1 and CDR2: WNHNN and SYGVQD (reference sequence). Deletions cut 3 bases from V and 3 bases from J, with 12 bases between. CDR3 length equals 14 residues.

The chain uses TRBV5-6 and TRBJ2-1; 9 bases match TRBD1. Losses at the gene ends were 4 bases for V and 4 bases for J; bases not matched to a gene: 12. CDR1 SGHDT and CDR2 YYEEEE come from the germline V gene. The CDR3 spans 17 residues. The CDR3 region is CASSAPPGQGLYNEQFF. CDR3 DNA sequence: TGTGCCAGCAGCGCGCCACCGGGACAGGGTCTGTACAATGAGCAGTTCTTC.

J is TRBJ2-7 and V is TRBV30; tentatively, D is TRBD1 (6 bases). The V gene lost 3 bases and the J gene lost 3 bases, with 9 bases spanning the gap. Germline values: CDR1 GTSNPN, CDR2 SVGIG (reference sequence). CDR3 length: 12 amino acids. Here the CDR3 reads CAWSPQGYEQYF. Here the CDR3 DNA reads TGTGCCTGGAGCCCACAGGGCTACGAGCAGTACTTC.

CDR3 in amino acids: CASGGRLSSYNEQFF. DNA for the CDR3: TGTGCCAGCGGAGGGCGGTTGAGCTCCTACAATGAGCAGTTCTTC. This chain uses TRBV28 with TRBJ2-1, with TRBD2 as a possible D gene (6 bases). The CDR3 has 15 amino acids. Per the germline V gene, CDR1 is MDHEN and CDR2 is SYDVKM. V was shortened by 8 bases and J by 0 bases, with 14 bases between the two germline ends. The whole variable domain, remainder taken from reference TRBV28 and TRBJ2-1, is DVKVTQSSRYLVKRTGEKVFLECVQDMDHENMFWYRQDPGLGLRLIYFSYDVKMKEKGDIPEGYSVSREKKERFSLILESASTNQTSMYLCASGGRLSSYNEQFFGPGTRLTVL.

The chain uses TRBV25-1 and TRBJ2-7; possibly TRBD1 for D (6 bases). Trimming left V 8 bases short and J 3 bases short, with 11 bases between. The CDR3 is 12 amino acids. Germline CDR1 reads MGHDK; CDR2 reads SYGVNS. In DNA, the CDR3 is TGTGCCAGCCTTACGGACAGCTACGAGCAGTACTTC. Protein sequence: CASLTDSYEQYF.

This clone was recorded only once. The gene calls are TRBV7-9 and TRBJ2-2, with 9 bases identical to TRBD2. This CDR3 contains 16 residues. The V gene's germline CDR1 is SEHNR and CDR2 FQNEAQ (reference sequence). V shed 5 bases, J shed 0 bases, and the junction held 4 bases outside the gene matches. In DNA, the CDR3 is TGTGCCAGCAGCCATCCTAGCGGGGCGAACACCGGGGAGCTGTTTTTT. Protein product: CASSHPSGANTGELFF.

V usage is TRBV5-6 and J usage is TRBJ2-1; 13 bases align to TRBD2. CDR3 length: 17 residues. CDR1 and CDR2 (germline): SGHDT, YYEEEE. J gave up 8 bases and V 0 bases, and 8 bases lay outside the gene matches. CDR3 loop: CASSLVGTSGIIYEQFF. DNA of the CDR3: TGTGCCAGCAGCTTGGTTGGGACTAGCGGGATTATCTATGAGCAGTTCTTC.

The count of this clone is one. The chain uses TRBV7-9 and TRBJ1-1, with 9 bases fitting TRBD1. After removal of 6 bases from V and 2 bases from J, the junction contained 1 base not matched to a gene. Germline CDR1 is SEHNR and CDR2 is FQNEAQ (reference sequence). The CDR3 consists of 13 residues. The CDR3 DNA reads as TGTGCCAGCAGGGACAGGGGAAACACTGAAGCTTTCTTT. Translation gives CASRDRGNTEAFF.

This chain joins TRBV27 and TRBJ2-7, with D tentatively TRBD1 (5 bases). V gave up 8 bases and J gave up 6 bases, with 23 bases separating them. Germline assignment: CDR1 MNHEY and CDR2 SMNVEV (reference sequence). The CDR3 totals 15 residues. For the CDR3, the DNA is TGTGCCAGCTCCCGCCCCGACAGCCGCCATTTCGAGCAGTACTTC. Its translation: CASSRPDSRHFEQYF.

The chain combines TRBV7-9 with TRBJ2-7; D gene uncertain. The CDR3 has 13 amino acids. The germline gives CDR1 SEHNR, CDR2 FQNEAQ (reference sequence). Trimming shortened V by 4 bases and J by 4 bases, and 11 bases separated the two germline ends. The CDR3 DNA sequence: TGTGCCAGCAGCTCTCTCCAGTTATACGAGCAGTACTTC. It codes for CASSSLQLYEQYF.

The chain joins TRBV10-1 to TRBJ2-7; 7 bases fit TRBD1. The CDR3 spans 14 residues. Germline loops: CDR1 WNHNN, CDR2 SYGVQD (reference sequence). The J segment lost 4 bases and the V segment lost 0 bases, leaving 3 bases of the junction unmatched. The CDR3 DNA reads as TGCGCCAGCAGTGAGTCGGCAGGGGGATACGAGCAGTACTTC. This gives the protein CASSESAGGYEQYF.